A selection of T cell receptor beta chains follows, all from one sample in a study of T-cell memory formation after mild COVID-19. TCRdb used MiXCR to reprocess the 5' RACE reads, holding one entry per CDR3 protein. Of 250,000 or so distinct CDR3 sequences listed, approximately 19% are singletons. Specimen: PBMCs or a T cell subset sorted from them (not recorded which). The receptor set was obtained from a man between 18 and 29 years old who had mild COVID-19 (a few samples of this study predate the infection). Cell type and time point are not known. Both conserved end residues are part of each CDR3. The order of the fields is J gene, D gene, clone size, V gene, CDR3 protein, CDR3 DNA. D genes are given only for firm matches. Size values are once, few and many counts, or a class for expanded clones, and some rows have none.

>TRBJ2-1|-|few|TRBV11-3
CASSLGSGDKSQFF
TGTGCCAGCAGCTTAGGGTCGGGGGACAAATCTCAGTTCTTC
>TRBJ2-5|-|few|TRBV6-6
CASSYPDGQETQYF
TGTGCCAGCAGTTACCCGGACGGCCAAGAGACCCAGTACTTC
>TRBJ2-3|TRBD1|few|TRBV4-3
CASSRQDRGRTDTQYF
TGCGCCAGCAGCCGCCAGGACAGGGGGCGGACAGATACGCAGTATTTT
>TRBJ2-1|TRBD2|few|TRBV11-3
CASSPNLGASGGKNNEQFF
TGTGCCAGCAGCCCTAACCTGGGGGCTAGCGGGGGTAAAAACAATGAGCAGTTCTTC
>TRBJ1-1|-|-|TRBV5-1
CASSSGGGADTEAFF
TGCGCCAGCAGCTCCGGAGGGGGGGCGGACACTGAAGCTTTCTTT
>TRBJ2-5|-|-|TRBV5-1
CASSPWDGETQYF
TGCGCCAGCAGCCCTTGGGACGGGGAGACCCAGTACTTC
>TRBJ2-1|-|few|TRBV20-1
CSARFLEGGAYNEQFF
TGCAGTGCTAGATTTCTGGAGGGGGGGGCCTACAATGAGCAGTTCTTC
>TRBJ1-1|TRBD1|few|TRBV18
CASSPPGRGGARDTEAFF
TGTGCCAGCTCACCACCGGGTCGAGGGGGCGCAAGGGACACTGAAGCTTTCTTT
>TRBJ2-1|-|-|TRBV27
CASSLGGWDNEQFF
TGTGCCAGCAGTTTAGGGGGGTGGGACAATGAGCAGTTCTTC
>TRBJ2-6|-|few|TRBV12-3/TRBV12-4
CAEGESGANVLTF
TGTGCCGAGGGGGAGTCTGGGGCCAACGTCCTGACTTTC
>TRBJ1-1|-|many|TRBV4-3
CASSQDSTSGRAFF
TGCGCCAGCAGCCAAGATTCGACCTCCGGTCGGGCTTTCTTT
>TRBJ2-2|-|-|TRBV15
CATSSALGATGELFF
TGTGCCACCAGCAGCGCATTGGGGGCAACCGGGGAGCTGTTTTTT
>TRBJ1-1|-|-|TRBV11-3
CASSPGGMENTEAFF
TGTGCCAGCAGCCCCGGAGGAATGGAGAACACTGAAGCTTTCTTT
>TRBJ1-2|-|-|TRBV5-6
CASSSTSLDRLYGYTF
TGTGCCAGCAGCTCTACTTCTCTTGATCGGCTCTATGGCTACACCTTC
>TRBJ1-1|TRBD1|few|TRBV12-3/TRBV12-4
CASSPGGAGTEAFF
TGTGCCAGCAGCCCAGGGGGCGCCGGTACTGAAGCTTTCTTT